This T cell receptor (beta chain) was recorded in a study of PD-1 blockade in classical Hodgkin lymphoma. Study findings and constraints: Diversity in CD4+ TCRs, unlike that measured in CD8+ TCRs, had risen significantly by C4D1.

Concerning this clone itself: Its antigen is undetermined.

Time point of the sample: cycle 4 day 1 (C4D1), after five to seven weeks of nivolumab. Brentuximab vedotin exposure varied, and every patient relapsed after autologous stem cell transplantation. Germline trimming cut 0 bases from V and 2 bases from J; bases unmatched to any gene: 3. CDR1 and CDR2 from the germline V gene are SGDLS and YYNGEE. The CDR3 length is 15 residues. TCRdb's table, derived via immunoSEQ multiplex PCR, lists solely in-frame clones and lacks some. The repertoire consists of tens of thousands of clones, with around 80% occurring once and the leading ten covering 37%. Sample: peripheral blood mononuclear cells (PBMCs), taken before the fourth cycle of nivolumab. The J gene is TRBJ2-5, the V gene TRBV9; TRBD2 aligns across 8 bases. The TCR originated in a human donor with classical Hodgkin lymphoma. The CDR3 loop is CASSVGASGQETQYF. CDR3 DNA sequence: TGTGCCAGCAGCGTAGGGGCTAGCGGGCAAGAGACCCAGTACTTC.